Presented here are 8 T cell receptor beta chains from one specimen sequenced in a study of blood T cell repertoires in COVID-19. Using immunoSEQ multiplex PCR, the repertoire was profiled, and TCRdb retains in-frame clones only, with some absent. Among 45,000 to 55,000 clones listed, roughly 80% were seen once. Input material: peripheral blood. The receptor source for this set is a human donor in a cohort sampled during active COVID-19.

The chain has TRBV6-5 and TRBJ2-7, with TRBD1 as a possible D gene (5 bases). Trimming removed 8 bases at V and 0 bases at J, with 14 bases between. Germline CDR1 and CDR2: MNHEY and SVGAGI. This CDR3 has 14 amino acids. The CDR3 here is CASSKGLSSYEQYF. The DNA for the CDR3 is TGTGCCAGCTCAAAGGGGCTGAGCTCCTACGAGCAGTACTTC.

V usage is TRBV3-1 (or the pseudogene TRBV3-2) and J usage is TRBJ2-2; 7 nucleotides line up with TRBD1. CDR1 is LGHDT and CDR2 is YNNKEL in the germline V gene (reference sequence). Trimming at V came to 4 bases and at J to 4 bases, leaving 9 bases not matched to a gene. The CDR3 covers 16 residues. The CDR3 bases are TGTGCCAGCAGCCCCAGGTCGACAGGGCTCACCGGGGAGCTGTTTTTT. Translation gives CASSPRSTGLTGELFF.

The chain joins TRBV7-2 to TRBJ2-7; tentative D call: TRBD2 (6 bases). Germline values: CDR1 SGHTA, CDR2 FQGNSA. Deletions cut 5 bases from V and 1 base from J, with 12 bases between. The CDR3 covers 14 residues. CDR3 nucleotides: TGTGCCAGCAGCAAGGGACTGACTTCCTACGAGCAGTACTTC. Protein product: CASSKGLTSYEQYF.

The J gene is TRBJ2-1, the V gene TRBV4-2, with TRBD1 as a possible D gene (5 bases). This CDR3 is built from 14 residues. The germline V gene encodes CDR1 LGHNA and CDR2 YNFKEQ. The V gene lost 3 bases and the J gene lost 6 bases, with 12 bases spanning the gap. CDR3: CASSQDKSRNEQFF. The CDR3 DNA follows: TGTGCCAGCAGCCAGGACAAATCCCGCAATGAGCAGTTCTTC.

V and J are TRBV10-1 and TRBJ2-7; D is perhaps TRBD2 (5 bases). This CDR3 has 17 residues. Germline CDR1 and CDR2: WNHNN and SYGVQD (reference sequence). V was clipped by 6 bases and J by 0 bases, with 21 bases between them. DNA of the CDR3: TGCGCCAGCAGCGTAATCGAGGTAGTGGGGAGCTCCTACGAGCAGTACTTC. Its translation: CASSVIEVVGSSYEQYF.

V is TRBV21-1 and J is TRBJ2-4; the table's D call, TRBD1, has no DNA check behind it. TRBV21-1 is a recognized pseudogene. The CDR3 runs 17 residues. CDR3 nucleotides: TGTGCCAGCAGCAAAGAATATACGGACAGGGGGTCAAGCATTCAGTACTTC. It yields the protein CASSKEYTDRGSSIQYF.

This clone was detected a few times. The V and J genes are TRBV6-2 or TRBV6-3 and TRBJ1-5, with TRBD1 identical over 9 bases. Germline-derived CDR1 and CDR2 are MNHEY and SVGEGT. V shed 6 bases and J 7 bases; nucleotides not matched to a gene: 7. The CDR3 sequence is 14 residues long. In DNA, the CDR3 is TGTGCCAGCAGCCAACAGGGGGCTCGGCAGCCCCAGCATTTT. Its protein product is CASSQQGARQPQHF.

This clone was observed once. This sequence joins TRBV5-1 and TRBJ1-4, with D tentatively TRBD1 (5 bases). With 5 bases removed from V and 1 base from J, the gap between germline ends came to 15 bases. CDR1 and CDR2 from the germline V gene are SGHRS and YFSETQ. This CDR3 region has 16 residues. CDR3 amino acids: CASSEGRRGTNEKLFF. The DNA of the CDR3 is TGCGCCAGCAGTGAGGGAAGGAGGGGAACTAATGAAAAACTGTTTTTT.